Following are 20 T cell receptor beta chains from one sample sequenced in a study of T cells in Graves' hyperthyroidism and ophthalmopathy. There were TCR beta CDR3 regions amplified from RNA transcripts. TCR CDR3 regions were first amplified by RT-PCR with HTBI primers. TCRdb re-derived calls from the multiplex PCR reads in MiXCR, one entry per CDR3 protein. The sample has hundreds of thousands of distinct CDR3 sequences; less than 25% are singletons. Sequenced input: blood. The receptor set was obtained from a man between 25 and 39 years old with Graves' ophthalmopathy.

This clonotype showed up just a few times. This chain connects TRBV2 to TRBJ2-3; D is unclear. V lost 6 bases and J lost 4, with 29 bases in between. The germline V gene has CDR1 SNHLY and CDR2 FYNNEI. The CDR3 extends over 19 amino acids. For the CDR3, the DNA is TGTGCCAGCAGCAGAAATTTAGGCGAGCATGCCCACCCTCCAGATACGCAGTATTTT. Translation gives CASSRNLGEHAHPPDTQYF.

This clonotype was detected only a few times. CDR3 in DNA: TGTGCCAGCAGTGACGGGGGAATGGTTCAGCCCCAGCATTTT. This translates into CASSDGGMVQPQHF. The chain links TRBV6-1 to TRBJ1-5, with D maybe TRBD1 (5 bases). V was trimmed by 3 bases and J by 6 bases, leaving 12 bases between them. The germline gives CDR1 MNHNS, CDR2 SASEGT. This CDR3 comprises 14 residues.

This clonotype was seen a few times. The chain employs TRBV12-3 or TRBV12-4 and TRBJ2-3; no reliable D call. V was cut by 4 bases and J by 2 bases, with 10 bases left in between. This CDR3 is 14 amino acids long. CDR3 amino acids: CASSSQVTTDTQYF. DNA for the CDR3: TGTGCCAGCAGTTCGCAGGTTACCACAGATACGCAGTATTTT.

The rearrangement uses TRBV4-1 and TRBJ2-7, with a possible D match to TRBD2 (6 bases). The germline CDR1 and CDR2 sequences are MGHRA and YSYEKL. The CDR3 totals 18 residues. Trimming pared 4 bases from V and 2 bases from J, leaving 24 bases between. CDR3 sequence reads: CASSRGQEGGVKAYEQYF. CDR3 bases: TGCGCCAGCAGCCGGGGCCAGGAGGGTGGGGTCAAAGCCTACGAGCAGTACTTC.

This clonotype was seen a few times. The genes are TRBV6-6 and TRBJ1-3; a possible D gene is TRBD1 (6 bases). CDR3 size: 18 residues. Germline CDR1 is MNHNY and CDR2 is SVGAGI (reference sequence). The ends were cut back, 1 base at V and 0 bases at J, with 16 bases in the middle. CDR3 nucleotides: TGTGCCAGCAGTTACTTTTCACCGGGACAATCCTCTGGAAACACCATATATTTT. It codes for CASSYFSPGQSSGNTIYF.

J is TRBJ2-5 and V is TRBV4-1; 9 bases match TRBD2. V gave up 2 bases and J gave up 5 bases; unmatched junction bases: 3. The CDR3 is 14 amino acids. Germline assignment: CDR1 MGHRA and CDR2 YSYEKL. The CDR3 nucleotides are TGCGCCAGCAGCCAACTAGCGGGGAGGGAGACCCAGTACTTC. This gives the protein CASSQLAGRETQYF.

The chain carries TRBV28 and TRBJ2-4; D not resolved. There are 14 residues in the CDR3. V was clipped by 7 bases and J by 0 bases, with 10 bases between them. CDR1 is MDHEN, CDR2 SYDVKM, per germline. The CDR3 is CASTPRGAKNIQYF. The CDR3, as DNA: TGTGCCAGCACCCCCCGCGGAGCCAAAAACATTCAGTACTTC.

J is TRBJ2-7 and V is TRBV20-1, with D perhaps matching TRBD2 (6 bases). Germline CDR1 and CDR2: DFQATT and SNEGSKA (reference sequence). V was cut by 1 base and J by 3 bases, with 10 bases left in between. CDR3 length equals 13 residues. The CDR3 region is CSARAGSFYEQYF. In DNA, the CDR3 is TGCAGTGCTAGAGCCGGGAGTTTCTACGAGCAGTACTTC.

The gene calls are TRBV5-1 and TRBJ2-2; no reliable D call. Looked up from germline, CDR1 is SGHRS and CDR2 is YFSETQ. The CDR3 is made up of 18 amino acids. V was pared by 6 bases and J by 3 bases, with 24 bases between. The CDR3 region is CASTPVGTQGWHTGELFF. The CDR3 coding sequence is TGCGCCAGCACCCCGGTCGGCACCCAAGGTTGGCACACCGGGGAGCTGTTTTTT.

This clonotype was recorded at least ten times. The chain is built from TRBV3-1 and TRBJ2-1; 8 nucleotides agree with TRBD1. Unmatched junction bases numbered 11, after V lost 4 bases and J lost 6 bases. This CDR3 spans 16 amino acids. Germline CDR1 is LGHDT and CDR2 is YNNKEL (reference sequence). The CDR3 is CASSLRPGQVGNEQFF. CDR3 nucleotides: TGTGCCAGCAGCCTTCGACCGGGACAGGTGGGCAATGAGCAGTTCTTC.

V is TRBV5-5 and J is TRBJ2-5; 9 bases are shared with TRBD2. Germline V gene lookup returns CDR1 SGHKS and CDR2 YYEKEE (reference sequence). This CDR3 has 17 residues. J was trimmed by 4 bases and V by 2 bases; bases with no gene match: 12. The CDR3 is CASSFRGRESVGETQYF. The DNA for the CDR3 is TGTGCCAGCAGCTTCCGCGGGAGGGAGTCGGTAGGAGAGACCCAGTACTTC.

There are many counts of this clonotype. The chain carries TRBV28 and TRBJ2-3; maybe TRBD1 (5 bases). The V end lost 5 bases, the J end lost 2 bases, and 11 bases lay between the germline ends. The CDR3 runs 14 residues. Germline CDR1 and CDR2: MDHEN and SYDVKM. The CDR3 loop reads CASSPQGITDTQYF. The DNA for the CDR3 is TGTGCCAGCAGTCCCCAGGGCATCACAGATACGCAGTATTTT.

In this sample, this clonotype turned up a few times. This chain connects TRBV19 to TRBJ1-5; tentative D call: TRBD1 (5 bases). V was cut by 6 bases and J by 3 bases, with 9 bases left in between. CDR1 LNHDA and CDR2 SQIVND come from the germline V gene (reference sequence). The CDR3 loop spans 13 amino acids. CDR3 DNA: TGTGCCAGTAGGGGACGGATCAATCAGCCCCAGCATTTT. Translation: CASRGRINQPQHF.

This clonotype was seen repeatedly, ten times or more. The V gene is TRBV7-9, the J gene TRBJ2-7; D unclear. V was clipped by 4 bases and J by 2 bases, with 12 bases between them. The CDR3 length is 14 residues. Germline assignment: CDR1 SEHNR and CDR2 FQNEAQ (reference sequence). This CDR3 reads CASSSTDKTYEQYF. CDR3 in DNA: TGTGCCAGCAGCTCTACTGACAAAACCTACGAGCAGTACTTC.

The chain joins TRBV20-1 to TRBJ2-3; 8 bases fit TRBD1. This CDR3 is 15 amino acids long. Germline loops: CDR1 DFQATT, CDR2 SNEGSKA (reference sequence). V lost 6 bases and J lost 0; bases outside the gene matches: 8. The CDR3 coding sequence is TGCAGTGCCCCAGACAGGGGTCAGAGCACAGATACGCAGTATTTT. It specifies CSAPDRGQSTDTQYF.

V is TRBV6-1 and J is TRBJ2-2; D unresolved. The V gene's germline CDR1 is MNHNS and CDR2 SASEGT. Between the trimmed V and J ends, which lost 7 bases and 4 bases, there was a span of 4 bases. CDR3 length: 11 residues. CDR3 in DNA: TGTGCCAGCATTGCCACCGGGGAGCTGTTTTTT. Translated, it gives CASIATGELFF.

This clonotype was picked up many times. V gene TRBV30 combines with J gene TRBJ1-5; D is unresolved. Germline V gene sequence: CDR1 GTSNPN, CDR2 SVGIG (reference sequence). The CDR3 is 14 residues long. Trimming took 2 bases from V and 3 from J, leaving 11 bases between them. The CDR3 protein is CAWSRIGYNQPQHF. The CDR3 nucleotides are TGTGCCTGGAGTAGGATCGGGTACAATCAGCCCCAGCATTTT.

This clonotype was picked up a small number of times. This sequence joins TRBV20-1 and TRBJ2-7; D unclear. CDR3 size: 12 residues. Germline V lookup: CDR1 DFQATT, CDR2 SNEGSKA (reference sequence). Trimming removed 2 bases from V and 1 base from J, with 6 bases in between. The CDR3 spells CSARIPSYEQYF. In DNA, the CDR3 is TGCAGTGCTAGAATTCCATCCTACGAGCAGTACTTC.

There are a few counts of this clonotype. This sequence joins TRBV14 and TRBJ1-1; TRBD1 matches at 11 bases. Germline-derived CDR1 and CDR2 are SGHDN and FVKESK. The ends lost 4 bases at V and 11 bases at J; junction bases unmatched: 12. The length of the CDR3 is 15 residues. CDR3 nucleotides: TGTGCCAGCAGCCCGTTGGGACAGGGGGATGACGCGGCTTTCTTT. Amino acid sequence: CASSPLGQGDDAAFF.

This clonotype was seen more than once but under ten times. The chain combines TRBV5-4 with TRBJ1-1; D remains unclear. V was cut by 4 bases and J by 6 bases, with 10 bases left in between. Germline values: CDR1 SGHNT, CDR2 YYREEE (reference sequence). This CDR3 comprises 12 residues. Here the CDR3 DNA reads TGTGCCAGCAGCAAAGAGGGAGCTGAAGCTTTCTTT. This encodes CASSKEGAEAFF.